The T cell receptor (beta chain) described here comes from a study of blood T cell repertoires in COVID-19. Study as a whole: Both acute and convalescent COVID-19 samples were obtained from the United States, Italy and Spain. In each case, the material was cDNA or gDNA derived from T cells, B-cell-depleted T cells, or PBMCs.

Per germline, CDR1 MNHNS and CDR2 SASEGT. V was pared by 2 bases and J by 3 bases, with 7 bases of the junction left unmatched. CDR3 length: 16 amino acids. The repertoire was sequenced with immunoSEQ multiplex PCR; TCRdb's copy has only in-frame clones and lacks some. The sample shows 200,000 to 300,000 clones, roughly four fifths of them seen only once. This sequence originates from a woman at least 80 years old with acute or convalescent COVID-19. J is TRBJ2-1 and V is TRBV6-1, with 7 bases identical to TRBD2. Sequencing input: peripheral blood. The CDR3, as DNA: TGTGCCAGCAGTGAATCTAGCGGTTCTTACTACAATGAGCAGTTCTTC. Translated: CASSESSGSYYNEQFF.